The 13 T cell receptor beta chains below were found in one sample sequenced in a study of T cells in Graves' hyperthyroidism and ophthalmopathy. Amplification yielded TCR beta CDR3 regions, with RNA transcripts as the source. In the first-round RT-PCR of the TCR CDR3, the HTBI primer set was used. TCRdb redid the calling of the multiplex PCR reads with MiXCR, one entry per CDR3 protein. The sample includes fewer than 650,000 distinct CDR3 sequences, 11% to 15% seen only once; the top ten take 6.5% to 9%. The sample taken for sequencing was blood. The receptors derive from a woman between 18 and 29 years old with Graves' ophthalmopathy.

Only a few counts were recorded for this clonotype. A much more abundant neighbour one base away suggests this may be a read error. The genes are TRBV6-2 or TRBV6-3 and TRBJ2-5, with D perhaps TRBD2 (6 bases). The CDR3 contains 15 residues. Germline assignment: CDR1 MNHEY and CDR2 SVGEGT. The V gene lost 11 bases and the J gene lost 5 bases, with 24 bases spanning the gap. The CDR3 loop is CAATKSGYSGETQYF. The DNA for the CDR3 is TGTGCCGCAACAAAGAGCGGGTATTCAGGGGAGACCCAGTACTTC.

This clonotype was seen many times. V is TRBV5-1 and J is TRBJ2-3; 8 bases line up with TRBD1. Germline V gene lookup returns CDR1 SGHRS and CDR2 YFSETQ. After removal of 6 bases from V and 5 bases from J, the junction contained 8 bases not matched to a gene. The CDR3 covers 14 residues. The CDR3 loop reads CASTDRVSRDTQYF. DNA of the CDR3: TGCGCCAGCACGGACAGGGTGTCTCGAGATACGCAGTATTTT.

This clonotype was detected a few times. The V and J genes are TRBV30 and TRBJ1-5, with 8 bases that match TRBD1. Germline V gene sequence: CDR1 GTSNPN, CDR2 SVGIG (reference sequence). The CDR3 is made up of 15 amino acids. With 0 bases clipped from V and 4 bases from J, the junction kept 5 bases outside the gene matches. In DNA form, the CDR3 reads TGTGCCTGGAGTGTACAGGGGGTAGGGAATCAGCCCCAGCATTTT. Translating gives CAWSVQGVGNQPQHF.

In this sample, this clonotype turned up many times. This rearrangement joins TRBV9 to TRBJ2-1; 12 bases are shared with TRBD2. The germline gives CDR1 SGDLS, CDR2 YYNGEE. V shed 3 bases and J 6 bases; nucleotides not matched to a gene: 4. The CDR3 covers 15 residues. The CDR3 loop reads CASSAEGLAGNEQFF. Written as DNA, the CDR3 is TGTGCCAGCAGCGCCGAGGGACTAGCGGGCAATGAGCAGTTCTTC.

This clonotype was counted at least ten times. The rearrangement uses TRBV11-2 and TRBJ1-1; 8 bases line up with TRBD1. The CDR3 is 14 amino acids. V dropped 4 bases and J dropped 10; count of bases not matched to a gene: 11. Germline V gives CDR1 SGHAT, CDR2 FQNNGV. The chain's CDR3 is CASSSVLSRGRAFF. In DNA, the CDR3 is TGTGCCAGCAGCTCCGTCCTTTCCAGGGGGCGAGCTTTCTTT.

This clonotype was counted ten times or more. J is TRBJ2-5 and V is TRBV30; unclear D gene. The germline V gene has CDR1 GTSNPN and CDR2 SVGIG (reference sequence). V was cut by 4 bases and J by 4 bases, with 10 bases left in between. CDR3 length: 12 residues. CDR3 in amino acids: CAWKLAPETQYF. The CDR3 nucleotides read TGTGCCTGGAAGCTGGCACCAGAGACCCAGTACTTC.

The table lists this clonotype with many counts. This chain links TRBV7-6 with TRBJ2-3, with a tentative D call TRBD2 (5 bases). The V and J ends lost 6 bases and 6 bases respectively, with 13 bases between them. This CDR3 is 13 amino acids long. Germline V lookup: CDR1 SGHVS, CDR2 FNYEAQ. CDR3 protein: CASSGYQRDTQYF. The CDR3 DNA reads TGTGCCAGCAGTGGGTATCAGCGGGATACGCAGTATTTT.

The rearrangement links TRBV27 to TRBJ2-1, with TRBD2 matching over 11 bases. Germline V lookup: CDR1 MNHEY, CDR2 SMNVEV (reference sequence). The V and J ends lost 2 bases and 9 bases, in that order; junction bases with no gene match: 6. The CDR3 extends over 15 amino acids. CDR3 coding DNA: TGTGCCAGCAGTTTAGACCTAGCGGGAGGTAGTGAGCAGTTCTTC. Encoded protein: CASSLDLAGGSEQFF.

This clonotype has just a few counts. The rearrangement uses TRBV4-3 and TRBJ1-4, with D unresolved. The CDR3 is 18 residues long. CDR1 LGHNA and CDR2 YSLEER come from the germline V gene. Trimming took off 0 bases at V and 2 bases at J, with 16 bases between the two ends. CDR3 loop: CASSQDRVRRQTNEKLFF. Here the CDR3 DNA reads TGCGCCAGCAGCCAAGATCGCGTCCGTCGGCAGACTAATGAAAAACTGTTTTTT.

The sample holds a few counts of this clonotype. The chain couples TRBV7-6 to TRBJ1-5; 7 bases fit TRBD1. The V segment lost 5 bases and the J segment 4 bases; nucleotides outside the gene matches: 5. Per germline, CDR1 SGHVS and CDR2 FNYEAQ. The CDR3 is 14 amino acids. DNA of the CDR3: TGTGCCAGCAGCAAAGGGACAGCTAATCAGCCCCAGCATTTT. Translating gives CASSKGTANQPQHF.

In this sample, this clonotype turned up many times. CDR3 coding DNA: TGCAGTGCTAGTGGGACTCCCGGGGGGGAAGATACGCAGTATTTT. This translates into CSASGTPGGEDTQYF. The chain uses TRBV20-1 and TRBJ2-3, with TRBD2 identical over 8 bases. The CDR3 spans 15 residues. The germline V gene encodes CDR1 DFQATT and CDR2 SNEGSKA (reference sequence). Trimming removed 3 bases from V and 5 bases from J; junction bases left unmatched: 10.

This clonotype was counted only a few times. For the CDR3, the DNA is TGTGCCAGCAGCTTCGGACAGCGCTCCGCCTATGGCTACACCTTC. It is translated as CASSFGQRSAYGYTF. The genes are TRBV5-5 and TRBJ1-2, with D perhaps matching TRBD1 (6 bases). CDR1 is SGHKS and CDR2 is YYEKEE in the germline V gene (reference sequence). With 2 bases removed from V and 4 bases from J, the gap between germline ends came to 15 bases. There are 15 residues in the CDR3.

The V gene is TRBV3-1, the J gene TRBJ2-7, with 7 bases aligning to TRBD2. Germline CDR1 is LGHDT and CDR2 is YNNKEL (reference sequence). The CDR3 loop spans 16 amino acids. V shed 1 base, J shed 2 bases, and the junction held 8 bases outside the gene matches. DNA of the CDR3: TGTGCCAGCAGCCAAGTGTCTAGCGGAGTCACCTACGAGCAGTACTTC. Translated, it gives CASSQVSSGVTYEQYF.